This T cell receptor (beta chain) was sequenced during a study of T cells after somatic rescue of genetic block. Germline CDR1 is SGHRS and CDR2 is YFSETQ. With 3 bases clipped from V and 6 bases from J, the junction kept 7 bases outside the gene matches. The CDR3 extends over 14 amino acids. Some clones are missing from TCRdb's copy, which holds only in-frame ones; the method was immunoSEQ multiplex PCR. This sample has about 12,000 clones; 71% occur once, and the top ten carry approximately 12%. This clone was seen only a few times. The source of this sequence is a boy younger than 18. The V call is TRBV5-1, the J call TRBJ2-3; TRBD2 agrees at 7 bases. Material for sequencing was peripheral blood mononuclear cells (PBMCs). CDR3 sequence (DNA): TGCGCCAGCAGCTCGGGACTATCAACCGATACGCAGTATTTT. This translates into CASSSGLSTDTQYF.